The 27 T cell receptor beta chains reported below all come from one sample, sequenced in a study of CD4 T cells in relation to SARS-CoV-2 and coronaviruses. The protocol was immunoSEQ multiplex PCR, while the TCRdb copy is restricted to in-frame clones and leaves out a portion. The table lists about 37,000 clones, 75% to 90% of them singletons. Material: memory CD4+ T cells from PBMCs. The receptors derive from an adult with COVID-19.

This clone is a singleton in its sample. The rearrangement links TRBV5-1 to TRBJ2-1; D could derive from TRBD1 or TRBD2 (5 bases each). CDR1 is SGHRS and CDR2 is YFSETQ in the germline V gene. Trimming left V 2 bases short and J 6 bases short, with 15 bases between. The CDR3 has 15 amino acids. The CDR3 here is CASSFRDRASNEQFF. The CDR3 DNA follows: TGCGCCAGCAGCTTCAGGGACCGAGCGTCCAATGAGCAGTTCTTC.

This clone was observed a handful of times. The chain joins TRBV28 to TRBJ1-3; D is uncertain. CDR3 size: 15 residues. CDR1 is MDHEN and CDR2 is SYDVKM in the germline V gene. Trimming pared 4 bases from V and 0 bases from J, leaving 10 bases between. In DNA form, the CDR3 reads TGTGCCAGCAGTTCCCAACGGGACTCTGGAAACACCATATATTTT. This codes for CASSSQRDSGNTIYF.

This clone showed up just once. The chain has TRBV30 and TRBJ2-2; 14 bases are shared with TRBD2. Germline assignment: CDR1 GTSNPN and CDR2 SVGIG (reference sequence). The CDR3 totals 19 residues. Germline trimming cut 1 base from V and 0 bases from J; bases unmatched to any gene: 7. In nucleotides, the CDR3 is TGTGCCTGGAGTGAATGGAGGGGACTAGCGGGAGCGAACACCGGGGAGCTGTTTTTT. This codes for CAWSEWRGLAGANTGELFF.

The chain uses TRBV30 and TRBJ1-5; D ambiguous. Deletions cut 0 bases from V and 6 bases from J, with 12 bases between. Germline CDR1 reads GTSNPN; CDR2 reads SVGIG (reference sequence). There are 14 residues in the CDR3. The CDR3 DNA reads as TGTGCCTGGAGTGTATCCGGACCCGGTCAGCCCCAGCATTTT. Protein product: CAWSVSGPGQPQHF.

The chain joins TRBV5-1 to TRBJ2-5; D may be TRBD1 or TRBD2 (5 bases each). The V and J ends lost 2 bases and 5 bases respectively, with 10 bases between them. The CDR3 is 13 residues long. CDR1 is SGHRS, CDR2 YFSETQ, per germline. The CDR3 coding sequence is TGCGCCAGCAGCTTACTGGGACCGGAGACCCAGTACTTC. The encoded protein is CASSLLGPETQYF.

In the case of this clone: Different DNA sequences within this sample yield the same CDR3. The rearrangement links TRBV9 to TRBJ2-3; 8 bases map to TRBD2. The V gene end was trimmed by 0 bases and the J gene end by 2 bases; junction bases not matched to a gene: 5. Germline V gene lookup returns CDR1 SGDLS and CDR2 YYNGEE. The CDR3 is 16 residues long. CDR3 region: CASSVGPSGSTDTQYF. The CDR3 coding sequence is TGTGCCAGCAGCGTAGGCCCTAGCGGGTCCACAGATACGCAGTATTTT. The entire variable domain, with the rest obtained from reference TRBV9 and TRBJ2-3, is as follows: DSGVTQTPKHLITATGQRVTLRCSPRSGDLSVYWYQQSLDQGLQFLIQYYNGEERAKGNILERFSAQQFPDLHSELNLSSLELGDSALYFCASSVGPSGSTDTQYFGPGTRLTVL.

The chain has TRBV7-9 and TRBJ2-3, with TRBD2 identical over 7 bases. Germline lookup yields CDR1 SEHNR and CDR2 FQNEAQ (reference sequence). This CDR3 is 14 amino acids long. J lost 5 bases, V lost 5 bases, and 7 bases had no gene match. Here the CDR3 DNA reads TGTGCCAGCAGCCGCCGGGAGGATGGAGATACGCAGTATTTT. This translates into CASSRREDGDTQYF.

The chain is built from TRBV28 and TRBJ2-1; D may be TRBD2 (6 bases). Trimming took off 0 bases at V and 9 bases at J, with 18 bases between the two ends. The CDR3 sequence is 16 residues long. Per the germline V gene, CDR1 is MDHEN and CDR2 is SYDVKM. The CDR3 loop reads CASSLWGAQGGGEQFF. The CDR3 DNA reads TGTGCCAGCAGTTTATGGGGAGCCCAGGGAGGTGGTGAGCAGTTCTTC. Variable domain in full (rest from reference TRBV28 and TRBJ2-1): DVKVTQSSRYLVKRTGEKVFLECVQDMDHENMFWYRQDPGLGLRLIYFSYDVKMKEKGDIPEGYSVSREKKERFSLILESASTNQTSMYLCASSLWGAQGGGEQFFGPGTRLTVL.

The chain carries TRBV27 and TRBJ2-7, with 7 bases lining up with TRBD2. Germline values: CDR1 MNHEY, CDR2 SMNVEV (reference sequence). The ends lost 8 bases at V and 3 bases at J; junction bases unmatched: 19. There are 17 residues in the CDR3. CDR3 DNA: TGTGCCAGCGGTAGAGGACTAGTATCCTACCAAGTCTACGAGCAGTACTTC. As protein: CASGRGLVSYQVYEQYF.

The gene calls are TRBV10-3 and TRBJ2-2; 7 nucleotides align to TRBD2. J was trimmed by 5 bases and V by 2 bases; bases with no gene match: 11. The length of the CDR3 is 17 residues. The germline CDR1 and CDR2 sequences are ENHRY and SYGVKD. CDR3 sequence reads: CAISEGEGSGPTGELFF. The CDR3, as DNA: TGTGCCATCAGTGAGGGAGAGGGTAGCGGGCCTACCGGGGAGCTGTTTTTT.

The chain has TRBV6-5 and TRBJ1-3; D remains unclear. Germline V gives CDR1 MNHEY, CDR2 SVGAGI. CDR3 length equals 15 residues. Trimming stripped 6 bases from V and 4 bases from J, with 16 bases between. The CDR3 DNA is TGTGCCAGCAGGACCGAGGGTGGGATAGGAAACACCATATATTTT. Translation: CASRTEGGIGNTIYF.

The gene calls are TRBV19 and TRBJ2-4; a weak D match, TRBD1 (6 bases). Germline assignment: CDR1 LNHDA and CDR2 SQIVND (reference sequence). The CDR3 runs 15 residues. The germline V and J ends were trimmed by 6 bases and 4 bases, with 16 bases remaining between them. CDR3 coding DNA: TGTGCCAGTAGAGGGCTTCGACAGGAAAAAAACATTCAGTACTTC. Its protein is CASRGLRQEKNIQYF.

A single count supports this clone. The genes are TRBV7-8 and TRBJ2-4; 7 bases match TRBD2. V shed 5 bases, J shed 0 bases, and the junction held 19 bases outside the gene matches. This CDR3 has 20 residues. Germline lookup yields CDR1 SGHVS and CDR2 FQNEAQ. CDR3 sequence reads: CASSHPGAGESGLAKNIQYF. Written as DNA, the CDR3 is TGTGCCAGCAGCCACCCTGGGGCGGGAGAGAGCGGGTTAGCCAAAAACATTCAGTACTTC.

The CDR3 bases are TGTGCCAGCATCGGATTCGGAGAACTGTTTTTT. Translated: CASIGFGELFF. This chain joins TRBV28 and TRBJ1-4; unclear D gene. V was clipped by 7 bases and J by 12 bases, with 12 bases between them. Germline values: CDR1 MDHEN, CDR2 SYDVKM. CDR3 length: 11 residues.

The chain recombines TRBV25-1 with TRBJ2-6; weak D call: TRBD1 (5 bases). CDR1 and CDR2 from the germline V gene are MGHDK and SYGVNS. Trimming pared 1 base from V and 0 bases from J, leaving 10 bases between. The CDR3 totals 17 residues. CDR3 loop: CASSESWGASGANVLTF. The DNA for the CDR3 is TGTGCCAGCAGTGAATCCTGGGGCGCCTCTGGGGCCAACGTCCTGACTTTC.

The chain links TRBV6-6 to TRBJ2-1; TRBD2 aligns across 12 bases. V shed 6 bases, J shed 8 bases, and the junction held 8 bases outside the gene matches. The CDR3 has 15 residues. Germline CDR1 MNHNY, CDR2 SVGAGI (reference sequence). CDR3 loop: CASSTTSGRSYEQFF. DNA for the CDR3: TGTGCCAGCAGCACGACTAGCGGGAGATCCTATGAGCAGTTCTTC.

This clone has just one count. DNA for the CDR3: TGTGCCAGCAGTTTGAGGCCGGCTAGCGCCACAGATACGCAGTATTTT. Translated, it gives CASSLRPASATDTQYF. The rearrangement links TRBV28 to TRBJ2-3, with D possibly TRBD2 on 6 matching bases. Germline V gene sequence: CDR1 MDHEN, CDR2 SYDVKM. The CDR3 consists of 16 residues. The V gene lost 3 bases and the J gene lost 2 bases, with 15 bases spanning the gap.

The chain is built from TRBV9 and TRBJ2-7; D perhaps matches TRBD2 (6 bases). V lost 0 bases, J lost 1 base, and 8 bases lay in between. CDR1 SGDLS and CDR2 YYNGEE come from the germline V gene. This CDR3 contains 14 residues. The CDR3 sequence: CASSVGAGSYEQYF. CDR3 bases: TGTGCCAGCAGCGTAGGTGCGGGATCCTACGAGCAGTACTTC.

This rearrangement joins TRBV29-1 to TRBJ1-1, with 12 bases that match TRBD1. Germline V CDR1 and CDR2: SQVTM, ANQGSEA. V trimming: 7 bases; J trimming: 1 base; junction bases outside the gene matches: 16. This CDR3 is built from 18 residues. The CDR3 sequence is CSGADTGDRGRWNTEAFF. For the CDR3, the DNA is TGCAGCGGGGCAGACACCGGGGACAGGGGGCGATGGAACACTGAAGCTTTCTTT.

The rearrangement links TRBV5-8 to TRBJ2-3; D gene ambiguous. The CDR3 has 16 amino acids. Germline lookup yields CDR1 SGHTS and CDR2 YDEGEE. V was trimmed by 7 bases and J by 0 bases, leaving 18 bases between them. This chain's CDR3 is CASPNSVTPSTDTQYF. CDR3 nucleotide sequence: TGTGCCAGCCCCAATTCCGTGACTCCTAGCACAGATACGCAGTATTTT.

The chain is built from TRBV9 and TRBJ2-5; the D gene is possibly TRBD1 (5 bases). The CDR3 is 14 residues long. V lost 0 bases, J lost 0 bases, and 6 bases lay in between. Germline CDR1 and CDR2: SGDLS and YYNGEE. The CDR3 region has the DNA TGTGCCAGCAGCGTAGGACAGTACCAAGAGACCCAGTACTTC. Encoded protein: CASSVGQYQETQYF.

The chain uses TRBV2 and TRBJ2-2; possibly TRBD1 or TRBD2 for D (5 bases each). V dropped 11 bases and J dropped 5 bases, with 12 bases sitting between them. Germline loops: CDR1 SNHLY, CDR2 FYNNEI. The length of the CDR3 is 12 residues. CDR3 protein: CAGGPGTGELFF. CDR3 coding DNA: TGTGCCGGGGGACCCGGTACCGGGGAGCTGTTTTTT.

The CDR3 DNA reads TGTGCCAGCAGCTTAGCTTGGACCCCGTTAGAGCAGTACTTC. Translating gives CASSLAWTPLEQYF. The chain has TRBV11-2 and TRBJ2-7, with D uncertain. Trimming left V 1 base short and J 7 bases short, with 14 bases between. CDR1 and CDR2 from the germline V gene are SGHAT and FQNNGV. The CDR3 is 14 residues long.

The rearrangement uses TRBV3-1 (or the pseudogene TRBV3-2) and TRBJ2-5; no firm D call. The ends were cut back, 2 bases at V and 5 bases at J, with 15 bases in the middle. The CDR3 is 15 residues long. CDR1 LGHDT and CDR2 YNNKEL come from the germline V gene (reference sequence). The CDR3, as DNA: TGTGCCAGCAGCCAATCTCTTGGGGTTGAGGAGACCCAGTACTTC. Its protein is CASSQSLGVEETQYF.

This chain links TRBV6-1 with TRBJ1-2; tentatively, D is TRBD1 (5 bases). The CDR3 runs to 12 residues. Trimming cost V 1 base and J 8 bases, with 8 bases left between them. Germline loops: CDR1 MNHNS, CDR2 SASEGT. For the CDR3, the DNA is TGTGCCAGCAGTGAAGGGGGGTGGGGCTACACCTTC. This gives the protein CASSEGGWGYTF.

The V call is TRBV3-1 (or the pseudogene TRBV3-2), the J call TRBJ2-1, with 11 bases that match TRBD2. Germline V gene data show CDR1 as LGHDT and CDR2 as YNNKEL (reference sequence). This CDR3 contains 15 residues. V shed 6 bases and J 6 bases; nucleotides not matched to a gene: 7. The CDR3 DNA follows: TGTGCCAGCAGTCCGCTAGCGGGAGGAACCAATGAGCAGTTCTTC. Translation gives CASSPLAGGTNEQFF.

This chain connects TRBV15 to TRBJ2-1; a possible D gene is TRBD2 (6 bases). CDR3 length: 16 residues. The germline CDR1 and CDR2 sequences are LNHNV and YYDKDF (reference sequence). Between the trimmed V and J ends, which lost 1 base and 2 bases, there was a span of 12 bases. The CDR3 sequence: CATSRGPGLPYNEQFF. The CDR3 nucleotides are TGTGCCACCAGCAGAGGCCCAGGACTACCCTACAATGAGCAGTTCTTC.